The 3 T cell receptor beta chains listed next were all sequenced from one sample in a study of a mutant IDH1 vaccine in newly diagnosed glioma. The assay was immunoSEQ multiplex PCR, and TCRdb's table has in-frame clones only and misses some. The sample carries about 68,000 clones, roughly 84% recorded once. No antigen is known for these receptors. Time point meaning: week 35, safety follow-up. In every dose of vaccine, 300 ug of mutant IDH1 20-mer peptide was given alongside topical imiquimod. The sequencing here drew on PBMCs, taken from a glioma patient whose treatment included an IDH1 peptide vaccine. The receptors originated from a man aged 18 to 29 with glioma.

V and J are TRBV10-3 and TRBJ1-5, with D possibly matching TRBD1 (5 bases). With 2 bases removed from V and 4 bases from J, the gap between germline ends came to 12 bases. CDR3 length: 15 residues. The germline CDR1 and CDR2 sequences are ENHRY and SYGVKD. The CDR3 loop is CAISEGDLRNQPQHF. CDR3 nucleotides: TGTGCCATCAGTGAGGGGGACCTGAGAAATCAGCCCCAGCATTTT.

This clone appeared a single time. This chain joins TRBV9 and TRBJ2-3; a possible D gene is TRBD2 (6 bases). Trimming removed 2 bases from V and 4 bases from J, with 14 bases in between. In germline, CDR1 is SGDLS, CDR2 YYNGEE. The CDR3 runs to 15 residues. The CDR3 protein is CASSVAGPFADTQYF. The CDR3 nucleotides are TGTGCCAGCAGCGTGGCGGGACCGTTCGCAGATACGCAGTATTTT.

CDR3 in amino acids: CAISESGREGVFSYEQYF. The CDR3 region has the DNA TGTGCCATCAGTGAGTCGGGACGGGAGGGGGTCTTTTCCTACGAGCAGTACTTC. The V and J genes are TRBV10-3 and TRBJ2-7, with 8 positions matching TRBD2. The V segment lost 0 bases and the J segment 1 base; nucleotides outside the gene matches: 11. Germline V CDR1 and CDR2: ENHRY, SYGVKD. This CDR3 has 18 residues.